These 25 T cell receptor beta chains were sequenced from one sample in a study of post-analysis software for immune sequencing data. Study-level results: A few TRBV segments, TRBV5-6, TRBV5-1 and TRBV20-1 among them, were found more frequent in patients than controls.

The antigens for these receptors are not known. Libraries were made from TCR beta cDNA, and they carried unique molecular identifiers. From the PCR reads, TCRdb called clonotypes with MiXCR, one entry per CDR3 protein. The table lists about 540,000 distinct CDR3 sequences, roughly 34% of them singletons. Sequencing was carried out using blood. These TCRs come from a girl aged 2 to 17 with multiple sclerosis.

This clonotype came up a few times. One end of the junction is discordant with germline, which a read error may explain. In nucleotides, the CDR3 is TGTGCCAACAGTTCTAACCTAGCTAACTATGGCTACACCTTC. Translation gives CANSSNLANYGYTF. The V call is TRBV12-3 or TRBV12-4, the J call TRBJ1-2; D is uncertain. The CDR3 runs to 14 residues.

This chain links TRBV7-9 with TRBJ2-5; D is perhaps TRBD1 (5 bases). The DNA end is more similar to TRBJ2-7, so the J call may be wrong. In germline, CDR1 is SEHNR, CDR2 FQNEAQ (reference sequence). CDR3 length: 14 amino acids. CDR3 region: CASSLSGLTYEQYF. As DNA, the CDR3 is TGTGCCAGCAGCTTATCAGGGCTCACCTACGAGCAGTACTTC.

The V call is TRBV20-1, the J call TRBJ2-7; 11 nucleotides align to TRBD2. The J call may not be correct, given that the DNA end is closer to TRBJ2-5. Germline V gene lookup returns CDR1 DFQATT and CDR2 SNEGSKA (reference sequence). CDR3 length: 14 residues. For the CDR3, the DNA is TGCAGTGCTAGAGTCGGGACTAGCGGAGAGACCCAGTACTTC. Translating gives CSARVGTSGETQYF.

This clonotype was seen a few times. J is TRBJ2-1 and V is TRBV20-1; 12 nucleotides match TRBD2. Germline V gives CDR1 DFQATT, CDR2 SNEGSKA (reference sequence). The CDR3 contains 16 residues. Unmatched junction bases numbered 13, after V lost 3 bases and J lost 10 bases. CDR3: CSASGRTSGDLAEQFF. DNA for the CDR3: TGCAGTGCTAGTGGACGGACTAGCGGGGACCTGGCGGAGCAGTTCTTC.

This chain connects TRBV7-3 to TRBJ2-1, with TRBD2 identical over 10 bases. The J segment lost 10 bases and the V segment lost 4 bases, leaving 10 bases of the junction unmatched. Germline V lookup: CDR1 SGHTA, CDR2 FQGTGA. The CDR3 has 15 residues. Here the CDR3 reads CASSWGSSGGEEQFF. The CDR3 nucleotides read TGTGCCAGCAGCTGGGGGTCTAGCGGGGGAGAAGAGCAGTTCTTC.

This clonotype came up a few times. J is TRBJ2-7 and V is TRBV4-1; 8 positions match TRBD2. The trim removed 4 bases at V and 2 bases at J, leaving 7 bases unmatched. CDR3 length: 15 residues. Germline V gives CDR1 MGHRA, CDR2 YSYEKL. The DNA of the CDR3 is TGCGCCAGCAGCCCGCGGGGGGAGAGGGCCTACGAGCAGTACTTC. Translating gives CASSPRGERAYEQYF.

This clonotype turned up a few times. CDR3 bases: TGTGCCAGCAGCCAGACTAGCCGCACAGATACGCAGTATTTT. Amino acids: CASSQTSRTDTQYF. The rearrangement uses TRBV6-5 and TRBJ2-3; 7 bases are a match to TRBD2. The CDR3 extends over 14 amino acids. After removal of 6 bases from V and 1 base from J, the junction contained 4 bases not matched to a gene. The germline gives CDR1 MNHEY, CDR2 SVGAGI.

This clonotype occurred once. The V gene is TRBV20-1, the J gene TRBJ1-5; D ambiguous. Germline values: CDR1 DFQATT, CDR2 SNEGSKA (reference sequence). CDR3 length: 12 amino acids. V lost 4 bases and J 5 bases, leaving 9 bases between the germline ends. CDR3 nucleotides: TGCAGTGCTAAACGGAGGGATCAGCCCCAGCATTTT. Protein product: CSAKRRDQPQHF.

The chain recombines TRBV20-1 with TRBJ2-5; D ambiguous. The CDR3 sequence is 14 residues long. Per the germline V gene, CDR1 is DFQATT and CDR2 is SNEGSKA (reference sequence). Trimming shortened V by 0 bases and J by 3 bases, and 11 bases separated the two germline ends. The CDR3 DNA reads as TGCAGTGCTAGAGAACAGTTTGGGAAAGAGACCCAGTACTTC. This gives the protein CSAREQFGKETQYF.

J is TRBJ2-5 and V is TRBV7-8; D is possibly TRBD2 (7 bases). The V gene's germline CDR1 is SGHVS and CDR2 FQNEAQ. Between the trimmed V and J ends, which lost 1 base and 4 bases, there was a span of 13 bases. The CDR3 is 15 amino acids. CDR3 DNA sequence: TGTGCCAGCAGCTTAGAAAACAGGGAGGGAGAGACCCAGTACTTC. Translating it yields CASSLENREGETQYF.

A few counts support this clonotype. The V gene is TRBV3-1, the J gene TRBJ2-5; D perhaps matches TRBD2 (6 bases). Between the trimmed V and J ends, which lost 1 base and 2 bases, there was a span of 14 bases. The CDR3 is 16 amino acids. CDR1 LGHDT and CDR2 YNNKEL come from the germline V gene (reference sequence). The DNA of the CDR3 is TGTGCCAGCAGCCAAGTTCAGATGGGGGGACAAGAGACCCAGTACTTC. Translated, it gives CASSQVQMGGQETQYF.

Only a few counts were recorded for this clonotype. The gene calls are TRBV28 and TRBJ2-3; 8 nucleotides agree with TRBD2. The CDR3 extends over 17 amino acids. Trimming cost V 3 bases and J 1 base; bases outside gene matches: 9. Germline V gives CDR1 MDHEN, CDR2 SYDVKM. This CDR3 is CASSLSHSGIGTDTQYF. The CDR3 DNA follows: TGTGCCAGCAGTTTGTCCCATAGCGGGATAGGCACAGATACGCAGTATTTT. Combining the CDR3 with reference TRBV28 and TRBJ2-3 gives the whole variable domain DVKVTQSSRYLVKRTGEKVFLECVQDMDHENMFWYRQDPGLGLRLIYFSYDVKMKEKGDIPEGYSVSREKKERFSLILESASTNQTSMYLCASSLSHSGIGTDTQYFGPGTRLTVL.

The V gene is TRBV29-1, the J gene TRBJ1-6; TRBD1 might be the D (6 bases). Germline V gene data show CDR1 as SQVTM and CDR2 as ANQGSEA. The CDR3 consists of 13 residues. V was trimmed by 6 bases and J by 6 bases, leaving 12 bases between them. DNA for the CDR3: TGCAGCGTCCGACAGGCCCCTAATTCACCCCTCCACTTT. Translating it yields CSVRQAPNSPLHF.

This clonotype was detected a few times. The V call is TRBV11-2, the J call TRBJ2-5; possible D gene TRBD1, 5 bases. Germline V gives CDR1 SGHAT, CDR2 FQNNGV. Trimming took 2 bases from V and 7 from J, leaving 14 bases between them. CDR3 length: 14 amino acids. The CDR3 DNA is TGTGCCAGCAGCTTATTCGGCAGGGATGGGACCCAGTACTTC. It yields the protein CASSLFGRDGTQYF.

This clonotype was recorded a few times. The gene calls are TRBV7-9 and TRBJ2-1; D gene unclear. Germline V gene data show CDR1 as SEHNR and CDR2 as FQNEAQ (reference sequence). This CDR3 is built from 12 residues. V shed 5 bases and J shed 12 bases, with 14 bases lying between them. CDR3 in amino acids: CASSLAARGQFF. CDR3 DNA sequence: TGTGCCAGCAGCCTTGCTGCCAGAGGGCAGTTCTTC.

The CDR3 region has the DNA TGCGCCAGCACTGGCGGGACAGGGCAAGAGACCCAGTACTTC. This encodes CASTGGTGQETQYF. This chain links TRBV10-2 with TRBJ2-5, with 9 bases fitting TRBD1. J lost 2 bases, V lost 7 bases, and 5 bases had no gene match. Germline V lookup: CDR1 WSHSY, CDR2 SAAADI. There are 14 residues in the CDR3.

V is TRBV20-1 and J is TRBJ1-4; 11 nucleotides match TRBD1. The V and J ends lost 4 bases and 7 bases, in that order; junction bases with no gene match: 8. The CDR3 runs to 15 residues. Germline assignment: CDR1 DFQATT and CDR2 SNEGSKA (reference sequence). The CDR3 is CSAKAPGTGGEKLFF. CDR3 DNA: TGCAGTGCTAAGGCTCCGGGGACAGGGGGTGAAAAACTGTTTTTT.

There are a few counts of this clonotype. The rearrangement joins TRBV3-1 to TRBJ2-1; D possibly corresponds to TRBD1 (6 bases). The CDR3 sequence is 15 residues long. The V gene lost 3 bases and the J gene lost 3 bases, with 12 bases spanning the gap. The germline V gene has CDR1 LGHDT and CDR2 YNNKEL (reference sequence). CDR3 protein: CASSQGAGGYNEQFF. In DNA, the CDR3 is TGTGCCAGCAGCCAGGGGGCGGGTGGCTACAATGAGCAGTTCTTC.

The chain combines TRBV20-1 with TRBJ2-5; D is tentatively TRBD1 or TRBD2 (5 bases each). CDR1 DFQATT and CDR2 SNEGSKA come from the germline V gene (reference sequence). The CDR3 covers 15 residues. V lost 2 bases and J 4 bases, leaving 17 bases between the germline ends. The CDR3 DNA reads TGCAGTGCTAGACCTCCGGGGCTCGTTGGAGAGACCCAGTACTTC. Translation gives CSARPPGLVGETQYF.

The CDR3 DNA sequence: TGCAGTGCTAGCCCCGCGGGACACCTGCAATATACGCAGTATTTT. It translates to CSASPAGHLQYTQYF. The genes are TRBV20-1 and TRBJ2-3; D could derive from TRBD1 or TRBD2 (6 bases each). V lost 3 bases to trimming and J lost 7 bases, with 20 bases between them. Per germline, CDR1 DFQATT and CDR2 SNEGSKA (reference sequence). CDR3 length: 15 residues.

As regards this clonotype: A much larger clone sits a single nucleotide away, making a read error possible. The chain employs TRBV6-1 and TRBJ1-1; D gene ambiguous. The CDR3 sequence is 14 residues long. The germline CDR1 and CDR2 sequences are MNHNS and SASEGT. CDR3 coding DNA: TGTGCCAGCAGTGAAGGGGCAACGAACACTGACGCTTTCTTT. Protein sequence: CASSEGATNTDAFF.

The chain employs TRBV28 and TRBJ1-2; no definite D call. CDR1 and CDR2 (germline): MDHEN, SYDVKM. The V end lost 8 bases, the J end lost 6 bases, and 10 bases lay between the germline ends. The CDR3 covers 11 residues. In DNA form, the CDR3 reads TGTGCCAGCGTGGGAGCGGATGGCTACACCTTC. This translates into CASVGADGYTF.

The chain employs TRBV19 and TRBJ2-3, with 8 bases that match TRBD1. This CDR3 is 15 amino acids long. The germline V gene has CDR1 LNHDA and CDR2 SQIVND (reference sequence). Losses at the gene ends were 7 bases for V and 3 bases for J; bases not matched to a gene: 9. The CDR3 spells CASTAQGVGTDTQYF. CDR3 nucleotide sequence: TGTGCCAGTACCGCACAGGGGGTTGGTACAGATACGCAGTATTTT.

This chain joins TRBV12-3 or TRBV12-4 and TRBJ2-2; D call uncertain. V shed 4 bases and J shed 6 bases, with 9 bases lying between them. This CDR3 is built from 13 residues. The CDR3 DNA reads TGTGCCAGCAGTTCCTCAACAGCCGGGGAGCTGTTTTTT. It is translated as CASSSSTAGELFF.

The rearrangement joins TRBV7-9 to TRBJ2-1, with a possible D match to TRBD1 (6 bases). The J call may be wrong; the DNA end is better matched by TRBJ2-7. The CDR3 sequence is 15 residues long. In germline, CDR1 is SEHNR, CDR2 FQNEAQ (reference sequence). CDR3 in amino acids: CASSPRDTTYNEQYF. DNA for the CDR3: TGTGCCAGCAGCCCTAGGGACACCACCTACAATGAGCAGTACTTC.